Below are 27 T cell receptor beta chains sequenced from a single sample in a study of beta chain features in type 1 diabetes. Reverse transcribing all isolated RNA meant expressed TCRB transcripts were sequenced. The data were produced by immunoSEQ multiplex PCR, yet TCRdb's version contains in-frame clones alone and is incomplete. Of some 230,000 clones listed, 7.5% to 10% are singletons. The sample was naive CD4+ T cells from blood. The source of these receptors is a young woman in good health.

CDR3 loop: CASSSTGISYEQYF. In DNA form, the CDR3 reads TGCGCCAGCAGCTCCACCGGGATTTCCTACGAGCAGTACTTC. The gene calls are TRBV5-1 and TRBJ2-7; tentative D call: TRBD2 (5 bases). V lost 3 bases and J lost 1, with 11 bases in between. The CDR3 covers 14 residues. Germline CDR1 is SGHRS and CDR2 is YFSETQ.

The sample holds a few counts of this clone. Other DNA sequences within the sample encode an identical CDR3. V is TRBV30 and J is TRBJ2-5; possibly TRBD2 for D (6 bases). CDR1 and CDR2 (germline): GTSNPN, SVGIG (reference sequence). The CDR3 runs 13 residues. With 0 bases removed from V and 5 bases from J, the gap between germline ends came to 10 bases. Written as DNA, the CDR3 is TGTGCCTGGAGTGTTAGACTAGGGGAGACCCAGTACTTC. This gives the protein CAWSVRLGETQYF.

The rearrangement uses TRBV28 and TRBJ1-5; 8 bases align to TRBD1. Germline V CDR1 and CDR2: MDHEN, SYDVKM. The CDR3 has 14 amino acids. The V segment lost 11 bases and the J segment 0 bases; nucleotides outside the gene matches: 6. The CDR3 DNA reads as TGTGCCGGGGGGGGACAGGATAGCAATCAGCCCCAGCATTTT. Its translation is CAGGGQDSNQPQHF.

In its sample, this clone was seen a few times. This chain connects TRBV5-6 to TRBJ1-1; possible D gene TRBD1, 5 bases. CDR1 SGHDT and CDR2 YYEEEE come from the germline V gene. The CDR3 is made up of 15 amino acids. Trimming removed 0 bases at V and 5 bases at J, with 14 bases between. In DNA form, the CDR3 reads TGTGCCAGCAGCTTGGGGGTAGGGGTGGGGACTGAAGCTTTCTTT. Its translation: CASSLGVGVGTEAFF.

This clone has a handful of counts. V and J are TRBV6-6 and TRBJ1-1, with D possibly TRBD1 on 6 matching bases. Germline V lookup: CDR1 MNHNY, CDR2 SVGAGI (reference sequence). The CDR3 sequence is 14 residues long. Deletions cut 6 bases from V and 0 bases from J, with 11 bases between. CDR3 loop: CASSDGQLNTEAFF. CDR3 nucleotide sequence: TGTGCCAGCAGCGACGGACAGTTGAACACTGAAGCTTTCTTT.

This clone occurred a few times. The chain employs TRBV27 and TRBJ2-7; TRBD1 is a possible D gene (5 bases). The CDR3 extends over 15 amino acids. CDR1 and CDR2 from the germline V gene are MNHEY and SMNVEV (reference sequence). V was pared by 6 bases and J by 3 bases, with 18 bases between. CDR3 DNA: TGTGCCAGCAGGTTGGGTGGCAGGGTAGGCTACGAGCAGTACTTC. Its translation is CASRLGGRVGYEQYF.

The chain has TRBV5-5 and TRBJ1-1; 11 bases are shared with TRBD1. Trimming took 2 bases from V and 6 from J; bases not matched to a gene: 3. The CDR3 is 14 residues long. CDR1 and CDR2 (germline): SGHKS, YYEKEE (reference sequence). The CDR3 nucleotides read TGTGCCAGCAGCTTTCCGGGACAGGGGGCTGAAGCTTTCTTT. Protein sequence: CASSFPGQGAEAFF.

This CDR3 is CASSWGGTSITDTQYF. The CDR3 coding sequence is TGTGCCAGCAGCTGGGGCGGGACTAGTATTACAGATACGCAGTATTTT. The chain combines TRBV5-4 with TRBJ2-3, with TRBD2 identical over 8 bases. The V and J ends lost 3 bases and 3 bases, in that order; junction bases with no gene match: 9. This CDR3 has 16 amino acids. Germline V CDR1 and CDR2: SGHNT, YYREEE (reference sequence).

The rearrangement joins TRBV30 to TRBJ1-5; TRBD1 matches 7 bases. The V and J ends lost 2 bases and 4 bases, in that order; junction bases with no gene match: 8. The CDR3 length is 15 residues. The germline V gene encodes CDR1 GTSNPN and CDR2 SVGIG (reference sequence). The CDR3 here is CAWSFGTDSNQPQHF. Written as DNA, the CDR3 is TGTGCCTGGAGTTTTGGGACAGACTCTAATCAGCCCCAGCATTTT.

This clone was seen more than once but under ten times. The V call is TRBV19, the J call TRBJ1-5; 7 bases align to TRBD1. The J segment lost 0 bases and the V segment lost 9 bases, leaving 5 bases of the junction unmatched. Per germline, CDR1 LNHDA and CDR2 SQIVND (reference sequence). The CDR3 is 14 amino acids. CDR3 protein: CASAGQLSNQPQHF. As DNA, the CDR3 is TGTGCCAGCGCGGGACAGCTTAGCAATCAGCCCCAGCATTTT.

This clone turned up a few times. This rearrangement joins TRBV28 to TRBJ1-2; possibly TRBD1 for D (5 bases). This CDR3 contains 17 residues. Looked up from germline, CDR1 is MDHEN and CDR2 is SYDVKM. The ends were cut back, 1 base at V and 5 bases at J, with 20 bases in the middle. The CDR3 DNA reads as TGTGCCAGCAGTTTATACGGGAGCGGAGACAGTAATTATGGCTACACCTTC. It yields the protein CASSLYGSGDSNYGYTF.

The table lists this clone with a few counts. V usage is TRBV6-6 and J usage is TRBJ2-3; D not certain. V was trimmed by 8 bases and J by 3 bases, leaving 18 bases between them. This CDR3 spans 15 amino acids. Germline V gene sequence: CDR1 MNHNY, CDR2 SVGAGI (reference sequence). This chain's CDR3 is CASSNALPKTDTQYF. CDR3 sequence (DNA): TGTGCCAGCTCTAATGCCCTCCCCAAGACAGATACGCAGTATTTT.

V gene TRBV6-6 combines with J gene TRBJ2-3; TRBD2 matches at 7 bases. After removal of 0 bases from V and 0 bases from J, the junction contained 0 bases not matched to a gene. This CDR3 has 15 residues. Looked up from germline, CDR1 is MNHNY and CDR2 is SVGAGI (reference sequence). The chain's CDR3 is CASSYSGGSTDTQYF. In DNA, the CDR3 is TGTGCCAGCAGTTACTCGGGAGGGAGCACAGATACGCAGTATTTT.

This clone occurred a few times. The CDR3 DNA is TGTGCCAGCAGCTTTACAGGGGGCTCTGGAAACACCATATATTTT. Translated: CASSFTGGSGNTIYF. The chain employs TRBV5-6 and TRBJ1-3; 8 bases are shared with TRBD1. Germline V gene lookup returns CDR1 SGHDT and CDR2 YYEEEE. The CDR3 loop spans 15 amino acids. V shed 2 bases and J 0 bases; nucleotides not matched to a gene: 1.

This clone was observed a handful of times. This sequence joins TRBV5-1 and TRBJ2-1, with 11 positions matching TRBD1. CDR1 and CDR2 from the germline V gene are SGHRS and YFSETQ. The V and J ends lost 4 bases and 9 bases, in that order; junction bases with no gene match: 12. The CDR3 spans 16 residues. The CDR3 bases are TGCGCCAGCAGCGTATCTGGGACAGGGGGAAGAAGTGAGCAGTTCTTC. It translates to CASSVSGTGGRSEQFF.

This clone came up a few times. This chain links TRBV7-3 with TRBJ1-1; no definite D call. The V end lost 4 bases, the J end lost 1 base, and 7 bases lay between the germline ends. Per the germline V gene, CDR1 is SGHTA and CDR2 is FQGTGA. The CDR3 runs 13 residues. The CDR3 sequence: CASSSHQNTEAFF. CDR3 in DNA: TGTGCCAGCAGCTCACATCAGAACACTGAAGCTTTCTTT.

In this sample, this clone turned up many times. The chain employs TRBV4-2 and TRBJ2-5; weak D call: TRBD2 (7 bases). This CDR3 has 15 residues. In germline, CDR1 is LGHNA, CDR2 YNFKEQ. Deletions cut 1 base from V and 4 bases from J, with 13 bases between. The CDR3 sequence is CASSQVEGGRETQYF. The CDR3 region has the DNA TGTGCCAGCAGCCAAGTGGAGGGGGGGCGAGAGACCCAGTACTTC.

The gene calls are TRBV20-1 and TRBJ1-1; a weak D match, TRBD1 (5 bases). CDR1 and CDR2 (germline): DFQATT, SNEGSKA (reference sequence). V lost 3 bases to trimming and J lost 10 bases, with 12 bases between them. The CDR3 length is 11 residues. In DNA form, the CDR3 reads TGCAGTGCTAGCTGGGGGGAGGGAGCTTTCTTT. This encodes CSASWGEGAFF.

Only a few counts were recorded for this clone. The chain recombines TRBV7-9 with TRBJ1-5, with 11 bases aligning to TRBD1. CDR3 length equals 15 residues. CDR1 SEHNR and CDR2 FQNEAQ come from the germline V gene (reference sequence). The V segment lost 11 bases and the J segment 6 bases; nucleotides outside the gene matches: 12. CDR3 sequence: CASAPGQGGGQPQHF. The CDR3 bases are TGTGCCTCAGCCCCGGGACAGGGGGGTGGTCAGCCCCAGCATTTT.

V usage is TRBV6-4 and J usage is TRBJ2-1, with 10 bases matching TRBD2. The CDR3 totals 16 residues. From germline, CDR1 is MRHNA and CDR2 SNTAGT. Trimming took 4 bases from V and 3 from J; bases not matched to a gene: 6. The CDR3 loop reads CASSGAWTSGYNEQFF. CDR3 DNA: TGTGCCAGCAGTGGAGCCTGGACTAGCGGCTACAATGAGCAGTTCTTC.

The rearrangement links TRBV5-4 to TRBJ2-2; D perhaps matches TRBD1 (6 bases). There are 14 residues in the CDR3. The germline gives CDR1 SGHNT, CDR2 YYREEE (reference sequence). The V and J ends lost 4 bases and 6 bases respectively, with 13 bases between them. The CDR3 coding sequence is TGTGCCAGCAGCAGGGGGAGAGAATCCGGGGAGCTGTTTTTT. Its translation is CASSRGRESGELFF.

This clone was seen a handful of times. The rearrangement links TRBV6-6 to TRBJ2-1, with D maybe TRBD2 (7 bases). Per the germline V gene, CDR1 is MNHNY and CDR2 is SVGAGI (reference sequence). The ends were cut back, 2 bases at V and 3 bases at J, with 14 bases in the middle. The CDR3 totals 16 residues. The CDR3 sequence: CASSYGGASNYNEQFF. CDR3 sequence (DNA): TGTGCCAGCAGTTACGGGGGGGCATCCAACTACAATGAGCAGTTCTTC.

In this sample, this clone turned up a few times. This chain connects TRBV5-1 to TRBJ1-6, with a weak D call TRBD1 (6 bases). Germline V gene data show CDR1 as SGHRS and CDR2 as YFSETQ. Trimming stripped 4 bases from V and 10 bases from J, with 15 bases between. The CDR3 extends over 14 amino acids. CDR3 sequence: CASSLGPRGSPLHF. The DNA for the CDR3 is TGCGCCAGCAGCCTGGGTCCTAGGGGGTCACCCCTCCACTTT.

This clone has just a few counts. The rearrangement uses TRBV19 and TRBJ2-5, with unresolved D. V lost 7 bases and J 3 bases, leaving 12 bases between the germline ends. Germline lookup yields CDR1 LNHDA and CDR2 SQIVND (reference sequence). This CDR3 has 13 residues. The CDR3 DNA follows: TGTGCCAGTAACCGCCAGGATGAAGAGACCCAGTACTTC. This encodes CASNRQDEETQYF.

This clone was recorded many times. The V gene is TRBV18, the J gene TRBJ2-6; a weak D match, TRBD2 (6 bases). Trimming removed 3 bases at V and 3 bases at J, with 6 bases between. From germline, CDR1 is KGHSH and CDR2 LQKENI. The CDR3 is made up of 14 amino acids. CDR3 sequence: CASSPTSGANVLTF. CDR3 DNA sequence: TGTGCCAGCTCACCGACTAGTGGGGCCAACGTCCTGACTTTC.

The chain carries TRBV6-5 and TRBJ2-5; D may be TRBD2 (6 bases). The germline V gene encodes CDR1 MNHEY and CDR2 SVGAGI. V shed 5 bases and J shed 5 bases, with 15 bases lying between them. CDR3 length: 14 residues. The DNA for the CDR3 is TGTGCCAGCAGTGCGGAGTCGGGGAGGGAGACCCAGTACTTC. Translating it yields CASSAESGRETQYF.

The sample holds a few counts of this clone. J is TRBJ2-7 and V is TRBV6-5; 8 bases line up with TRBD1. The CDR3 spans 14 residues. CDR1 MNHEY and CDR2 SVGAGI come from the germline V gene. The V and J ends lost 4 bases and 5 bases, in that order; junction bases with no gene match: 7. In nucleotides, the CDR3 is TGTGCCAGCAGTTCGATCCCAGGGGGCAACGAGCAGTACTTC. It specifies CASSSIPGGNEQYF.